These T cell receptor beta chains were read from a single sample in a study of blood T cell repertoires in COVID-19. Profiling relied on immunoSEQ multiplex PCR, and the TCRdb table lists in-frame clones only, not all of them. This table has 150,000 to 200,000 clones, roughly 80% appearing once. Sequenced input: peripheral blood. The receptors stem from a human donor in a cohort sampled during active COVID-19. Each CDR3 is given with its conserved first and last residue. D genes are given only for firm matches. Some rows mark clone size as missing; the rest say once, few, many or name a class of expanded clone.

CDR3 | DNA | size | J | V | D
CASSQDRNSGGARADTQYF | TGCGCCAGCAGCCAAGATAGGAATAGCGGGGGGGCTAGGGCAGATACGCAGTATTTT | NA | TRBJ2-3 | TRBV4-1 | TRBD2
CASSPLTGLKNIQYF | TGTGCCAGCAGTCCTCTGACAGGGTTAAAAAACATTCAGTACTTC | NA | TRBJ2-4 | TRBV2 | TRBD1
CASSFQSNTEAFF | TGTGCCAGCAGCTTCCAGTCAAACACTGAAGCTTTCTTT | NA | TRBJ1-1 | TRBV5-5 | NA
CASSLQGLAGAQGTDTQYF | TGCGCCAGCAGCTTGCAGGGACTAGCGGGGGCCCAAGGAACAGATACGCAGTATTTT | NA | TRBJ2-3 | TRBV5-1 | TRBD2
CASSQLGARTDTQYF | TGCGCCAGCAGCCAATTGGGGGCCCGCACAGATACGCAGTATTTT | NA | TRBJ2-3 | TRBV4-3 | NA
CASSQLNRGYEQYF | TGTGCCAGCAGCCAATTGAACAGGGGCTACGAGCAGTACTTC | NA | TRBJ2-7 | TRBV3-1/TRBV3-2 | TRBD1
CASSGGQGRSSPLHF | TGTGCCAGCAGTGGGGGACAGGGGCGAAGTTCACCCCTCCACTTT | NA | TRBJ1-6 | TRBV2 | TRBD1
CASSQVEADLNTEAFF | TGTGCCAGCAGCCAAGTTGAAGCAGACTTGAACACTGAAGCTTTCTTT | NA | TRBJ1-1 | TRBV4-2 | NA
CASSSGSDTTNEKLFF | TGTGCCAGCAGTTCAGGGTCCGACACAACTAATGAAAAACTGTTTTTT | NA | TRBJ1-4 | TRBV5-4 | NA
CASSHTGTGPMTQYF | TGTGCCAGCAGCCATACCGGGACAGGGCCAATGACCCAGTACTTC | NA | TRBJ2-5 | TRBV7-9 | TRBD1
CASSGDWGRGGTEAFF | TGTGCCAGCAGTGGGGATTGGGGCAGGGGAGGGACTGAAGCTTTCTTT | once | TRBJ1-1 | TRBV2 | NA
CASSLRRGNNSPLHF | TGTGCCAGCAGCTTACGAAGGGGCAATAATTCACCCCTCCACTTT | once | TRBJ1-6 | TRBV7-3 | NA
CASSQTGQGKNTEAFF | TGTGCCAGCAGCCAAACCGGACAGGGGAAGAACACTGAAGCTTTCTTT | NA | TRBJ1-1 | TRBV11-2 | TRBD1
CASSVRDRGDSPLHF | TGTGCCAGCAGTGTGAGGGACAGGGGGGATTCACCCCTCCACTTT | NA | TRBJ1-6 | TRBV6-2/TRBV6-3 | TRBD1
CASSASQLPNYGYTF | TGTGCCAGCAGCGCATCACAGCTGCCTAACTATGGCTACACCTTC | NA | TRBJ1-2 | TRBV7-9 | NA
CASSVVGERGEAFF | TGTGCCAGCAGCGTAGTAGGGGAAAGGGGTGAAGCTTTCTTT | NA | TRBJ1-1 | TRBV9 | NA
CASSQLAGGTEQYF | TGTGCCAGCAGCCAACTAGCGGGAGGAACCGAGCAGTACTTC | NA | TRBJ2-7 | TRBV5-6 | TRBD2
CASRMGQGATEDGYTF | TGTGCCAGCAGGATGGGGCAGGGGGCAACGGAGGATGGCTACACCTTC | NA | TRBJ1-2 | TRBV11-2 | TRBD1
CASSFLNTQYF | TGTGCCAGCAGTTTCCTAAATACGCAGTATTTT | NA | TRBJ2-3 | TRBV27 | NA
CASSVDRPLEQYF | TGTGCCAGCTCAGTAGACAGGCCTCTCGAGCAGTACTTC | NA | TRBJ2-7 | TRBV18 | NA
CASSSTGTGLDGYTF | TGCGCCAGCAGCTCCACCGGGACAGGGTTGGATGGCTACACCTTC | NA | TRBJ1-2 | TRBV5-1 | TRBD1
CASSSRSDQDYEQYF | TGTGCCAGCAGCTCCCGCAGTGACCAGGACTACGAGCAGTACTTC | NA | TRBJ2-7 | TRBV7-8 | NA
CATGGFYGYTF | TGTGCAACAGGGGGCTTCTATGGCTACACCTTC | NA | TRBJ1-2 | TRBV6-5 | TRBD1
CASSLGAGGASNEQFF | TGTGCCAGCAGCTTAGGGGCAGGGGGCGCCTCAAATGAGCAGTTCTTC | NA | TRBJ2-1 | TRBV7-6 | TRBD1
CASSEQSSGNTIYF | TGTGCCAGCAGTGAACAGTCCTCTGGAAACACCATATATTTT | once | TRBJ1-3 | TRBV25-1 | NA
CASSLGGSTDTQYF | TGTGCCAGCAGTTTGGGGGGGAGCACAGATACGCAGTATTTT | NA | TRBJ2-3 | TRBV28 | TRBD2
CASSPGQGPVLIQYF | TGTGCCAGCAGTCCGGGACAGGGGCCCGTTTTGATTCAGTACTTC | few | TRBJ2-4 | TRBV28 | TRBD1
CASSPPEGEQYF | TGTGCCAGCTCACCACCGGAGGGAGAGCAGTACTTC | few | TRBJ2-7 | TRBV18 | NA
CASQGTGQGGGQYF | TGTGCCAGCCAGGGGACAGGGCAGGGAGGGGGGCAGTACTTC | NA | TRBJ2-7 | TRBV2 | TRBD1
CASSLSGPGGVEQFF | TGTGCCAGCAGCTTATCGGGGCCCGGGGGGGTTGAGCAGTTCTTC | NA | TRBJ2-1 | TRBV7-3 | TRBD2
CASSERGNYGYTF | TGTGCCAGCAGTGAAAGGGGAAACTATGGCTACACCTTC | NA | TRBJ1-2 | TRBV6-1 | NA
CASSLGATVPSTDTQYF | TGCGCCAGCAGCTTGGGAGCGACGGTACCTAGCACAGATACGCAGTATTTT | NA | TRBJ2-3 | TRBV5-1 | NA
CASSPFSGGTNTGELFF | TGCGCCAGCAGCCCCTTCTCGGGAGGGACTAACACCGGGGAGCTGTTTTTT | NA | TRBJ2-2 | TRBV4-1 | TRBD2
CASSPGTVNTEAFF | TGTGCCAGCAGTCCCGGGACAGTGAACACTGAAGCTTTCTTT | once | TRBJ1-1 | TRBV28 | TRBD1
CASSRERGAYNEQFF | TGTGCCAGCTCACGAGAGCGGGGGGCCTACAATGAGCAGTTCTTC | NA | TRBJ2-1 | TRBV18 | TRBD2
CASSETGKLFF | TGCGCCAGCAGCGAAACAGGCAAACTGTTTTTT | NA | TRBJ1-4 | TRBV10-2 | NA
CASSQAVSNQPQHF | TGCGCCAGCAGCCAGGCAGTTAGCAATCAGCCCCAGCATTTT | NA | TRBJ1-5 | TRBV4-3 | NA
CASSPGWGETQYF | TGTGCCAGCAGCCCAGGGTGGGGAGAGACCCAGTACTTC | NA | TRBJ2-5 | TRBV11-2 | NA
CASSNRTGKEKLFF | TGTGCCAGCAGCAACCGGACAGGGAAGGAAAAACTGTTTTTT | once | TRBJ1-4 | TRBV13 | TRBD1
CASSSGLAGGRGTDTQYF | TGCGCCAGCAGCTCGGGACTAGCGGGGGGGCGCGGCACAGATACGCAGTATTTT | NA | TRBJ2-3 | TRBV5-1 | TRBD2
CASSQDWRQGILTDTQYF | TGTGCCAGCAGCCAAGATTGGCGACAGGGCATCCTCACAGATACGCAGTATTTT | NA | TRBJ2-3 | TRBV4-2 | TRBD1
CASSKGDRVVNQPQHF | TGTGCCAGCAGCAAAGGAGACAGGGTGGTGAATCAGCCCCAGCATTTT | NA | TRBJ1-5 | TRBV21-1 | NA
CASSESFLSGYNEQFF | TGCGCCAGCAGTGAGTCCTTTCTTTCGGGTTACAATGAGCAGTTCTTC | NA | TRBJ2-1 | TRBV10-1 | NA
CASSQGDREADTQYF | TGCGCCAGCAGCCAAGGGGACAGGGAGGCAGATACGCAGTATTTT | NA | TRBJ2-3 | TRBV4-1 | TRBD1
CASGFSVSTDTQYF | TGTGCTAGTGGTTTTTCGGTTAGCACAGATACGCAGTATTTT | NA | TRBJ2-3 | TRBV12-5 | NA
CATDRAFNTEAFF | TGTGCCACAGACAGGGCCTTCAACACTGAAGCTTTCTTT | NA | TRBJ1-1 | TRBV19 | TRBD1